The 15 T cell receptor beta chains presented below share a single source sample, sequenced in a study of tumor-infiltrating lymphocytes in primary liver carcinoma. Reverse transcription of roughly 0.45 ug total RNA with a constant-region primer produced TCR beta cDNA. Construction of TCR beta libraries relied on three successive nested multiplex PCR rounds employing slightly modified ARM-PCR. Rounds one and two of PCR, each of roughly 10 cycles, were primed with TRBV1-TRBV30 forward primers and a C-beta reverse primer. TCRdb fed the multiplex PCR reads into MiXCR, producing one record per CDR3 protein. The sample carries 50,000 to 70,000 distinct CDR3 sequences, 55% to 75% recorded once. From around 20-30 mg of unsorted bulk tissue, DNA and RNA were co-extracted together. Material: liver tumor tissue from sampling region 2. Stated subset: tumor region T2, inferior pole. These receptors were taken from a man aged 35 to 55 with primary liver carcinoma and hepatitis B virus infection.

V usage is TRBV5-1 and J usage is TRBJ1-1; no definite D call. This CDR3 spans 14 amino acids. V gave up 0 bases and J gave up 7 bases, with 13 bases separating them. CDR1 and CDR2 (germline): SGHRS, YFSETQ. DNA for the CDR3: TGCGCCAGCAGCTTGGTATCCGGGAGCGGTGAAGCTTTCTTT. This codes for CASSLVSGSGEAFF.

About this clonotype itself: An end of the junction differs from the germline gene, which may be a read error. The J gene is TRBJ2-1, the V gene TRBV11-1; D unclear. The germline CDR1 and CDR2 sequences are SGHAT and FQDESV (reference sequence). The CDR3 consists of 11 residues. This CDR3 reads CACGFNYEKFF. CDR3 nucleotide sequence: TGTGCCTGCGGCTTTAACTATGAGAAGTTCTTC.

This clonotype was observed at least ten times. The gene calls are TRBV11-2 and TRBJ2-1; TRBD1 is a possible D gene (6 bases). CDR3 size: 12 residues. Germline V gene sequence: CDR1 SGHAT, CDR2 FQNNGV. Trimming shortened V by 6 bases and J by 12 bases, and 15 bases separated the two germline ends. CDR3 loop: CASSPRGGGQFF. The CDR3 DNA sequence: TGTGCCAGCAGTCCCAGGGGCGGTGGGCAGTTCTTC.

On this clonotype: No conserved phenylalanine or tryptophan is present at the end of the CDR3, so a read error is the likely explanation. The DNA is omitted, as the CDR3 cannot be located on it reliably, and the CDR3 follows TCRdb's listing. The chain employs TRBV5-5 and TRBJ2-7; the listed D gene, TRBD1, was not tested against the DNA. Per the germline V gene, CDR1 is SGHKS and CDR2 is YYEKEE (reference sequence). The CDR3 is 14 amino acids in total, end residues counted. The CDR3 reads CASNFRDRGYEEYL.

The chain carries TRBV19 and TRBJ1-1; D is ambiguous. This CDR3 is 15 amino acids long. CDR1 is LNHDA and CDR2 is SQIVND in the germline V gene (reference sequence). With 4 bases removed from V and 4 bases from J, the gap between germline ends came to 16 bases. The CDR3 DNA sequence: TGTGCCAGTAGTAGTACAGTGGGGAGGATCACTGAAGCTTTCTTT. This codes for CASSSTVGRITEAFF.

As concerns this clonotype: One base away lies a much larger clone, so this may be a sequencing read error. The chain couples TRBV5-1 to TRBJ2-7; D uncertain. Germline-derived CDR1 and CDR2 are SGHRS and YFSETQ. This CDR3 has 13 amino acids. The V and J ends lost 6 bases and 5 bases respectively, with 15 bases between them. CDR3 DNA: TGCGCCAGCAACTCGACTGTGTCCGACGAGCAGTACTTC. Translating gives CASNSTVSDEQYF.

This sequence joins TRBV29-1 and TRBJ2-7, with 8 bases lining up with TRBD2. Losses at the gene ends were 4 bases for V and 6 bases for J; bases not matched to a gene: 14. The CDR3 runs to 15 residues. Germline V CDR1 and CDR2: SQVTM, ANQGSEA. Written as DNA, the CDR3 is TGCAGCGTTGGAGGCGGGAGGTCTACTAGGGGCGAGCAGTACTTC. Translating it yields CSVGGGRSTRGEQYF.

V is TRBV11-2 and J is TRBJ2-7; 10 bases match TRBD1. The V segment lost 3 bases and the J segment 2 bases; nucleotides outside the gene matches: 4. The V gene's germline CDR1 is SGHAT and CDR2 FQNNGV. The CDR3 totals 15 residues. The CDR3 sequence: CASSFGTGVPYEQYF. DNA for the CDR3: TGTGCCAGCAGCTTCGGGACAGGGGTCCCCTACGAGCAGTACTTC.

About this clonotype itself: The CDR3 carries no conserved terminal phenylalanine or tryptophan, so it likely arises from a read error. J is TRBJ2-3 and V is TRBV29-1; D is undetermined. Germline assignment: CDR1 SQVTM and CDR2 ANQGSEA. The ends were cut back, 3 bases at V and 9 bases at J, with 13 bases in the middle. This CDR3 comprises 12 residues. The CDR3 is CSVDSPSRTQYS. The CDR3 DNA reads as TGCAGCGTTGACAGCCCGTCGCGAACGCAGTATTCT.

Concerning this clonotype: Given the absence of the conserved phenylalanine or tryptophan at the CDR3 end, a read error is likely. This chain joins TRBV4-2 and TRBJ1-5, with no clear D. Germline V lookup: CDR1 LGHNA, CDR2 YNFKEQ. The CDR3 has 15 amino acids. The CDR3 protein is CASSQNLQSNPPQHL. CDR3 in DNA: TGTGCCAGCAGCCAAAATTTACAGTCAAATCCGCCCCAGCATTTG.

This clonotype has just a few counts. The rearrangement uses TRBV19 and TRBJ2-4; possibly TRBD2 for D (5 bases). Germline CDR1 LNHDA, CDR2 SQIVND (reference sequence). The CDR3 runs 17 residues. V lost 3 bases to trimming and J lost 0 bases, with 15 bases between them. The CDR3 bases are TGTGCCAGTAGTATTAAGGGAAGCGGATTAGCCAAAAACATTCAGTACTTC. It translates to CASSIKGSGLAKNIQYF.

A few counts support this clonotype. This chain uses TRBV7-9 with TRBJ1-2; TRBD1 agrees at 8 bases. The CDR3 has 16 amino acids. Germline loops: CDR1 SEHNR, CDR2 FQNEAQ (reference sequence). V was pared by 5 bases and J by 5 bases, with 13 bases of the junction left unmatched. The CDR3 spells CASSQSGTGMVYGYTF. CDR3 bases: TGTGCCAGCAGCCAAAGCGGGACAGGTATGGTATATGGCTACACCTTC. Complete variable domain (other parts from reference TRBV7-9 and TRBJ1-2): DTGVSQNPRHKITKRGQNVTFRCDPISEHNRLYWYRQTLGQGPEFLTYFQNEAQLEKSRLLSDRFSAERPKGSFSTLEIQRTEQGDSAMYLCASSQSGTGMVYGYTFGSGTRLTVV.

A note on this clonotype: Germline is not matched at one junction end, which may reflect a read error. The chain is built from TRBV14 and TRBJ2-7; D is ambiguous. The germline CDR1 and CDR2 sequences are SGHDN and FVKESK. CDR3 size: 14 residues. In nucleotides, the CDR3 is TGCGCCACCAGTCAAGGGCGGAGTTGGGGCGAGCAGTACTTC. This translates into CATSQGRSWGEQYF.

The V and J genes are TRBV6-2 or TRBV6-3 and TRBJ2-4, with D hard to call. The V end was cut by 11 bases, the J end by 5 bases, with 22 bases between. Germline CDR1 reads MNHEY; CDR2 reads SVGEGT. The CDR3 is 15 residues long. The CDR3 region has the DNA TGTGCCGGCTGTGTCCGTCTCGGGTCTCAAAACATTCAGTACTTC. This translates into CAGCVRLGSQNIQYF.

A note on this clonotype: One junction end does not reproduce the germline sequence, and a read error may be involved. V gene TRBV10-3 combines with J gene TRBJ2-2; D is perhaps TRBD2 (7 bases). There are 14 residues in the CDR3. The germline V gene has CDR1 ENHRY and CDR2 SYGVKD. This chain's CDR3 is CANRERDDTGELFF. DNA of the CDR3: TGTGCCAACAGGGAGCGGGATGACACCGGGGAACTGTTTTTT.